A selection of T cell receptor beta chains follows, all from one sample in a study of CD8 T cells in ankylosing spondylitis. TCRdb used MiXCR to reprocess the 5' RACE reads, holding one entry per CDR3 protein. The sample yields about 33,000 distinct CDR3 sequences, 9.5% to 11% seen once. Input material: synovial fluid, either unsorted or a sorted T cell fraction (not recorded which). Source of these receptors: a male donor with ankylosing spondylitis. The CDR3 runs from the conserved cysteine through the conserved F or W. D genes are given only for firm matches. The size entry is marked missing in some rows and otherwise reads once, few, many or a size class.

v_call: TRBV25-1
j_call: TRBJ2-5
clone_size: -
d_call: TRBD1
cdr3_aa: CASSAQGEETQYF
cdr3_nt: TGTGCCAGCAGTGCTCAGGGGGAAGAGACCCAGTACTTC

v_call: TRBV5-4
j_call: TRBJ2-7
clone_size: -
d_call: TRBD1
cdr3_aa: CASSFLPQQGDSYEQYF
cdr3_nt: TGTGCCAGCAGCTTTCTGCCCCAACAGGGGGACTCCTACGAGCAGTACTTC

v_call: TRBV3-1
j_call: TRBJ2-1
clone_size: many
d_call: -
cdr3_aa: CASRAYFEHEQFF
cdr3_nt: TGTGCCAGCAGAGCATACTTCGAACATGAGCAGTTCTTC

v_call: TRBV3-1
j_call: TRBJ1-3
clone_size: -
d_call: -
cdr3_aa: CASSRDVGNTIYF
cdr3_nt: TGTGCCAGCAGCCGGGACGTTGGAAACACCATATATTTT

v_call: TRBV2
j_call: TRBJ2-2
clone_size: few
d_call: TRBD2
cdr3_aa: CASRTRSLAGGPGKSGELFF
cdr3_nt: TGTGCCAGCAGAACCCGGTCGCTAGCGGGAGGGCCGGGAAAATCCGGGGAGCTGTTTTTT

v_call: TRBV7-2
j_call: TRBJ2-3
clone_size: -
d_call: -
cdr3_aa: CASSLASAGTYTDTQYF
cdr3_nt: TGTGCCAGCAGCTTAGCGTCGGCAGGGACGTACACAGATACGCAGTATTTT

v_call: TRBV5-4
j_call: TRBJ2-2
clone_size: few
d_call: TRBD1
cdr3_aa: CASSLTGGMGGELFF
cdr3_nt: TGTGCCAGCAGCTTGACAGGGGGAATGGGCGGGGAGCTGTTTTTT

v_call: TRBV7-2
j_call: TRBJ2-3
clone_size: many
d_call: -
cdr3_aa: CATAGQRPPDTQYF
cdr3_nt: TGTGCCACCGCGGGACAGAGGCCCCCAGATACGCAGTATTTT

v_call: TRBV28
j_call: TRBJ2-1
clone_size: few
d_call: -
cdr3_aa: CASSRMANTYNEQFF
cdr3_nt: TGTGCCAGCAGTAGGATGGCGAATACCTACAATGAGCAGTTCTTC

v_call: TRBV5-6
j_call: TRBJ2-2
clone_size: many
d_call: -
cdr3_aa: CASTSDPGAYTGELFF
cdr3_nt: TGTGCCAGCACCTCAGATCCAGGCGCCTACACCGGGGAGCTGTTTTTT

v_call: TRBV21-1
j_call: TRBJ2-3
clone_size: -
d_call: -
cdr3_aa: CASIGGASTDTQYF
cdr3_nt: TGTGCCAGCATTGGCGGGGCTAGCACAGATACGCAGTATTTT

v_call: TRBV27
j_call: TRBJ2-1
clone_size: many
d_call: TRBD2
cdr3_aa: CASSGQPRRAGGRNEQFF
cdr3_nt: TGTGCCAGCAGCGGACAGCCCCGGAGAGCGGGAGGGAGGAATGAGCAGTTCTTC

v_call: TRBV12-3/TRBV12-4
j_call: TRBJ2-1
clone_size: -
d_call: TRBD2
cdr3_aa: CASSLGGSTSGRREQFF
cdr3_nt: TGTGCCAGCAGTTTAGGGGGAAGTACTAGCGGGAGGAGGGAGCAGTTCTTC

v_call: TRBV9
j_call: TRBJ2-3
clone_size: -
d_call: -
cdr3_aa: CASSLVLGDTQYF
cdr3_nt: TGTGCCAGCAGCTTAGTCCTGGGAGATACGCAGTATTTT

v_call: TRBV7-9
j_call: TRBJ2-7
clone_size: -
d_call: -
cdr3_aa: CASSLASQYDEQYF
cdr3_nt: TGTGCCAGCAGCTTAGCCTCACAGTACGACGAGCAGTACTTC

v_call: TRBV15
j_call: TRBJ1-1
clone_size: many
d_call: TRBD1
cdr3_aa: CATSSAWTGTLTEAFF
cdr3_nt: TGTGCCACCAGCAGTGCTTGGACAGGAACTCTCACTGAAGCTTTCTTT

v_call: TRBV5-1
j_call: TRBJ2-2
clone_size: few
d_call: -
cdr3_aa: CASSYRGSAGELFF
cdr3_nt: TGCGCCAGCAGCTATCGGGGAAGCGCCGGGGAGCTGTTTTTT

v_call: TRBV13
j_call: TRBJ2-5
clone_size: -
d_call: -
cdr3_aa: CASSLPRTGSQETQYF
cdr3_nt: TGTGCCAGCAGCTTGCCCCGAACAGGGTCACAAGAGACCCAGTACTTC

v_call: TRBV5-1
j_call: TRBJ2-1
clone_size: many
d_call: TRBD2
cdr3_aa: CASSLFASGASSYNEQFF
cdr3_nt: TGCGCCAGCAGCTTGTTCGCTAGCGGGGCTTCGTCCTACAATGAGCAGTTCTTC

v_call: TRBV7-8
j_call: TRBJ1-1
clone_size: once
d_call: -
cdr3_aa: CASSLGARLQFTEAFF
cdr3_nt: TGTGCCAGCAGCTTAGGGGCGAGGCTACAATTCACTGAAGCTTTCTTT

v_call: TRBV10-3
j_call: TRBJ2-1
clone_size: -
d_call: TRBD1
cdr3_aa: CAILDRDRNNEQFF
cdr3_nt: TGTGCCATTTTAGACCGGGACAGAAACAATGAGCAGTTCTTC

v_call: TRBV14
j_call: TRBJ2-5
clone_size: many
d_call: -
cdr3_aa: CASSQVPTYQETQYF
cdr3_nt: TGTGCCAGCAGCCAAGTACCGACGTACCAAGAGACCCAGTACTTC

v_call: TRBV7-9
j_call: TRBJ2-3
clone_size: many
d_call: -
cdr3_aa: CASSGEQGADTQYF
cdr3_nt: TGTGCCAGCAGCGGAGAGCAGGGTGCAGATACGCAGTATTTT

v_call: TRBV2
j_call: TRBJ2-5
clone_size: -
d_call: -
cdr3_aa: CASSERTVPKETQYF
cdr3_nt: TGTGCCAGCAGTGAAAGGACGGTCCCCAAAGAGACCCAGTACTTC

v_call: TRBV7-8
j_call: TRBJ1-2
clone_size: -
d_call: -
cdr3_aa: CASTPRGTATNGYTF
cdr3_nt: TGTGCCAGCACCCCTAGGGGGACCGCTACCAATGGCTACACCTTC

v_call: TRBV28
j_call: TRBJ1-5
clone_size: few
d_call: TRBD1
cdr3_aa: CARTGLYQPQHF
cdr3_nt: TGTGCCAGGACAGGGTTGTATCAGCCCCAGCATTTT

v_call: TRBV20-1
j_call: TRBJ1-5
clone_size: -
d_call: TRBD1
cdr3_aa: CSARGDRVKPQHF
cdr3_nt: TGCAGTGCTAGAGGGGACAGGGTTAAGCCCCAGCATTTT

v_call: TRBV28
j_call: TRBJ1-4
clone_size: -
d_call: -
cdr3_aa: CASSLGGSAEKLFF
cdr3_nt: TGTGCCAGCAGTTTGGGAGGGTCCGCGGAAAAACTGTTTTTT

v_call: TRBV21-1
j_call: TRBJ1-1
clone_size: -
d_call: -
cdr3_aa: CASSKYGFAEAFF
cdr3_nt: TGTGCCAGCAGCAAATATGGGTTTGCTGAAGCTTTCTTT

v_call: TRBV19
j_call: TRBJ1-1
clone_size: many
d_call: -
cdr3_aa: CASSMWSAGAEAFF
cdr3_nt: TGTGCCAGTAGTATGTGGTCGGCGGGAGCTGAAGCTTTCTTT

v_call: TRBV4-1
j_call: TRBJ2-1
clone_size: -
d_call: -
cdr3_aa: CASSQGSNEQFF
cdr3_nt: TGCGCCAGCAGCCAGGGCTCGAATGAGCAGTTCTTC

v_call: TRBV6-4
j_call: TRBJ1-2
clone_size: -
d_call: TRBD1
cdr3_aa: CASSDWPRTGGSANYGYTF
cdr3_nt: TGTGCCAGCAGTGACTGGCCCCGGACAGGTGGCTCCGCCAACTATGGCTACACCTTC

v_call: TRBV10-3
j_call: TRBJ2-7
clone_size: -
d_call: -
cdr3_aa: CAISDEPYEQYF
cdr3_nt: TGTGCCATCAGTGACGAGCCCTACGAGCAGTACTTC

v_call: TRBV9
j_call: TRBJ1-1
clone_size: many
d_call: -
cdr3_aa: CASSVVGEANTEAFF
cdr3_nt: TGTGCCAGCAGCGTAGTGGGGGAAGCAAACACTGAAGCTTTCTTT

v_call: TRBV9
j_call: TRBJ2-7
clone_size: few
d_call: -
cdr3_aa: CASSRRSASSYEQYF
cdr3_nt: TGTGCCAGCAGCCGGAGGTCCGCCAGCTCCTACGAGCAGTACTTC

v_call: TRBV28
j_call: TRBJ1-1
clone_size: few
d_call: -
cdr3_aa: CASSFNREGGNTEAFF
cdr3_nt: TGTGCCAGCAGCTTCAACAGGGAGGGAGGGAACACTGAAGCTTTCTTT

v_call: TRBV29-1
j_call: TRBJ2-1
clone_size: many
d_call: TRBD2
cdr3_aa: CSASSRGRYDEQFF
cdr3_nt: TGCAGCGCATCGTCGCGCGGGAGGTACGATGAGCAGTTCTTC

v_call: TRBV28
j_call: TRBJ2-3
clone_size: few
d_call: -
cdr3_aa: CASSLLVLAPDTQYF
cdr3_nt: TGTGCCAGCAGTTTACTGGTGTTAGCGCCAGATACGCAGTATTTT

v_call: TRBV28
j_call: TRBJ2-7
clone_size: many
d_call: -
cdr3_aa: CASRPLGGSYEQYF
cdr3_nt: TGTGCCAGCAGACCACTCGGGGGCTCATACGAGCAGTACTTC

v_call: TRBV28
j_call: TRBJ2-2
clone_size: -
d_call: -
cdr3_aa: CASSLLVLVSGELFF
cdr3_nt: TGTGCCAGCAGTTTATTAGTTCTGGTTTCCGGGGAGCTGTTTTTT

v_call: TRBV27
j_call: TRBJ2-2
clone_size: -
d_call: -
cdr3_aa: CASRRAPHTGELFF
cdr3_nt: TGTGCCAGCCGCAGGGCACCCCACACCGGGGAGCTGTTTTTT

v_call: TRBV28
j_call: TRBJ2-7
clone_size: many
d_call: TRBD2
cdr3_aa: CASSTRTSGSMVEQYF
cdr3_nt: TGTGCCAGCAGTACCCGGACTAGCGGGAGTATGGTCGAGCAGTACTTC

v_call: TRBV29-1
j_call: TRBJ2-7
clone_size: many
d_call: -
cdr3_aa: CSVEELRQGSYEQYF
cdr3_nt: TGCAGCGTTGAAGAACTAAGGCAGGGCTCCTACGAGCAGTACTTC

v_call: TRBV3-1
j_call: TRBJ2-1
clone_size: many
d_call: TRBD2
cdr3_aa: CASSHPPHSGSTYNEQFF
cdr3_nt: TGTGCCAGCAGCCACCCTCCCCATAGCGGGAGTACTTACAATGAGCAGTTCTTC

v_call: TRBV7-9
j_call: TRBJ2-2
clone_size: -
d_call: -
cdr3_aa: CASSLPTGELFF
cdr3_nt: TGTGCCAGCAGCTTACCCACCGGGGAGCTGTTTTTT

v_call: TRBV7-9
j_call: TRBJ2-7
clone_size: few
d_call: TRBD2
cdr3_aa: CASSLAASGGGEQYF
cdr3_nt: TGTGCCAGCAGCTTAGCGGCTAGCGGGGGAGGCGAGCAGTACTTC

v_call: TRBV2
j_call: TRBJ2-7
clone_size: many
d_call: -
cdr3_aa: CATQERGASYEQYF
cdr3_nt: TGTGCCACCCAAGAGAGGGGGGCTTCCTACGAGCAGTACTTC

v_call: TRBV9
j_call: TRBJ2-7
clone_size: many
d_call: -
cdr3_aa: CASSPRLGNHEQYF
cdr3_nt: TGTGCCAGCAGCCCCCGACTAGGAAATCACGAGCAGTACTTC